This record covers a single TCR beta chain. Its specificity is not known. Its ends do not fully match the called genes, so a read error is possible. Donors were healthy Caucasian individuals from Russia aged roughly 6 to 90. The record originates from a study of blood T cells in healthy people across ages. Whole-study findings and limits: It was not possible, with unsorted PBMCs, to conclusively compare naive and antigen-experienced cells. It was held that the diversity estimates obtained from one million T cells were underestimates.

The CDR3 extends over 14 amino acids. Per germline, CDR1 SGHAT and CDR2 FQNNGV. PCR was performed a second time for about 6 to 11 cycles using a sample-barcoded 5' primer and a J-beta primer mix. MiXCR, applied by TCRdb to the 5' RACE reads, yields one record per CDR3 protein. The sample includes around 1.5 million distinct CDR3 sequences, roughly 45% of them seen just once. The receptor was isolated from a woman between 18 and 30 years old in good health. Sequenced: blood. The J gene is TRBJ2-7, the V gene TRBV11-2, with D possibly called TRBD1 or TRBD2 (5 bases each). The CDR3 DNA reads as TGCGCCAGCAGCTCCCGGGACGGCCGCTACGAGCAGTACTTC. Its protein product is CASSSRDGRYEQYF.